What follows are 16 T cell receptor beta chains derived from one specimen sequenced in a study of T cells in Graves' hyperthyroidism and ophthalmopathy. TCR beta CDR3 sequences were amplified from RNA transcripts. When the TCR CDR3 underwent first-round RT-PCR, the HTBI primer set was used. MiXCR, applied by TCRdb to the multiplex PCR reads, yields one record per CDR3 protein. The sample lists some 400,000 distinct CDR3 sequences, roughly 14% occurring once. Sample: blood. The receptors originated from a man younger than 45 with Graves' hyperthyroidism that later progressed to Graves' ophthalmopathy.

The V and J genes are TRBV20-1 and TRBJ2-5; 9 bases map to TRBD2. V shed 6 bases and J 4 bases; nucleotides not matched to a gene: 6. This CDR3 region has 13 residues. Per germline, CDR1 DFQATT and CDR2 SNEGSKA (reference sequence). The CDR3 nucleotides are TGCAGTGCAGCAAGCGGGGGGCCAGAGACCCAGTACTTC. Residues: CSAASGGPETQYF.

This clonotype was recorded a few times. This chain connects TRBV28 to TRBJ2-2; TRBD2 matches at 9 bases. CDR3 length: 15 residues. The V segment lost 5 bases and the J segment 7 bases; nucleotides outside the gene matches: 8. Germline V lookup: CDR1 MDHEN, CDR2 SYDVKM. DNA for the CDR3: TGTGCCAGCAGTCGCGGGGGGGCGAGGATCGGGGAGCTGTTTTTT. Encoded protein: CASSRGGARIGELFF.

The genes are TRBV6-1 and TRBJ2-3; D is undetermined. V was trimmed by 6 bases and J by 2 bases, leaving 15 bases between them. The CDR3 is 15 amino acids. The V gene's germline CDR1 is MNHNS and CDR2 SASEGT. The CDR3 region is CASRLMGNPTDTQYF. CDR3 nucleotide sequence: TGTGCCAGCAGGCTTATGGGGAATCCCACAGATACGCAGTATTTT.

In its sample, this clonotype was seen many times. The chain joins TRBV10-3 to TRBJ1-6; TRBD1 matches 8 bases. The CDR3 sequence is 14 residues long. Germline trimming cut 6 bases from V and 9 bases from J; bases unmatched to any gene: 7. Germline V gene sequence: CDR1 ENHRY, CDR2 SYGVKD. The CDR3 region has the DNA TGTGCCATCAGCTCTACAGGGGGTGGTTCACCCCTCCACTTT. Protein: CAISSTGGGSPLHF.

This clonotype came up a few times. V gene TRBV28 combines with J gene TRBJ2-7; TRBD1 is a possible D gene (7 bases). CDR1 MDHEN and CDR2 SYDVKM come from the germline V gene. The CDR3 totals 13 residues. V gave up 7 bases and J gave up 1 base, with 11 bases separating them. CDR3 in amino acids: CASTSGGSYEQYF. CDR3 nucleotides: TGTGCCAGCACTTCAGGGGGGTCCTACGAGCAGTACTTC.

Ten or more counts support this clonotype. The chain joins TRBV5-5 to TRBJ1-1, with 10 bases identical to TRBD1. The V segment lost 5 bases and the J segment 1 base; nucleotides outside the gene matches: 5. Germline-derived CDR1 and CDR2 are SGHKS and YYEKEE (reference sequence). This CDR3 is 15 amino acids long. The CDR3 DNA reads TGTGCCAGCAGGCGACAGGGGGCAGAGAACACTGAAGCTTTCTTT. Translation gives CASRRQGAENTEAFF.

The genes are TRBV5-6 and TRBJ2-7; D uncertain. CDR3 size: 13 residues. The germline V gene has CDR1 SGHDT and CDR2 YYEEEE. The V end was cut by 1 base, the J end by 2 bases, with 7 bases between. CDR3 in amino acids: CASSLRETYEQYF. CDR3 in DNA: TGTGCCAGCAGCTTGAGAGAGACCTACGAGCAGTACTTC. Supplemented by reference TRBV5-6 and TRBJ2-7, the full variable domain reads DAGVTQSPTHLIKTRGQQVTLRCSPKSGHDTVSWYQQALGQGPQFIFQYYEEEERQRGNFPDRFSGHQFPNYSSELNVNALLLGDSALYLCASSLRETYEQYFGPGTRLTVT.

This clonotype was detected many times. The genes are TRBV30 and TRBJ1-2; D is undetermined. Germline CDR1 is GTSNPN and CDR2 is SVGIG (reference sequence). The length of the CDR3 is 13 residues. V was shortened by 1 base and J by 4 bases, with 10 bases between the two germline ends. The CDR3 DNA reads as TGTGCCTGGAGTGGCATGTCGATCTATGGCTACACCTTC. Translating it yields CAWSGMSIYGYTF.

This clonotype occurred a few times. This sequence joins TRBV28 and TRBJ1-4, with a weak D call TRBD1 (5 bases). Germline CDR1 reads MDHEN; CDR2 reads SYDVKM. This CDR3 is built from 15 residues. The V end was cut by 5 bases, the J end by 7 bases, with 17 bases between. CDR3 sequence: CASSPHRSRSEKLFF. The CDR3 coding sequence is TGTGCCAGCAGTCCTCACAGGTCTAGGAGTGAAAAACTGTTTTTT. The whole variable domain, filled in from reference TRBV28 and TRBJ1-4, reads DVKVTQSSRYLVKRTGEKVFLECVQDMDHENMFWYRQDPGLGLRLIYFSYDVKMKEKGDIPEGYSVSREKKERFSLILESASTNQTSMYLCASSPHRSRSEKLFFGSGTQLSVL.

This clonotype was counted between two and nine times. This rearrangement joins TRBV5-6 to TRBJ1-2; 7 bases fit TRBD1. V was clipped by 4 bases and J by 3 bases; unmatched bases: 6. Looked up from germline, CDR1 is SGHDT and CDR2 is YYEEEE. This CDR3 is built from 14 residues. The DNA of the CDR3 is TGTGCCAGCAGCCCGACAGGGAGAGACTATGGCTACACCTTC. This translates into CASSPTGRDYGYTF.

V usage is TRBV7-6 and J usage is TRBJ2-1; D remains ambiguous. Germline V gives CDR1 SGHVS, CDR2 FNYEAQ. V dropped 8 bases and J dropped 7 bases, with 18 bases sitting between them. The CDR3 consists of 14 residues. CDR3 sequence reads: CASGSYMELNEQFF. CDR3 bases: TGTGCCAGCGGATCGTATATGGAGTTGAATGAGCAGTTCTTC.

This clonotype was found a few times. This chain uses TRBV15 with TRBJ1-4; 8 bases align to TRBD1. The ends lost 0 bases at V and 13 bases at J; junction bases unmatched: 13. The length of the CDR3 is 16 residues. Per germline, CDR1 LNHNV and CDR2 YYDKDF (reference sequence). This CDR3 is CATSRDLGTGGGTLFF. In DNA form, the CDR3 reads TGTGCCACCAGCAGAGATTTGGGGACAGGTGGTGGGACACTGTTTTTT.

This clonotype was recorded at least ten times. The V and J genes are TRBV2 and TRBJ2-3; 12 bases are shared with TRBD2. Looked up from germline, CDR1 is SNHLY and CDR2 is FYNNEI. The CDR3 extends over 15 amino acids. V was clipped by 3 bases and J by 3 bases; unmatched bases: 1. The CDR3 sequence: CASSDGLAGTDTQYF. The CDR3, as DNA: TGTGCCAGCAGTGACGGACTAGCGGGGACAGATACGCAGTATTTT.

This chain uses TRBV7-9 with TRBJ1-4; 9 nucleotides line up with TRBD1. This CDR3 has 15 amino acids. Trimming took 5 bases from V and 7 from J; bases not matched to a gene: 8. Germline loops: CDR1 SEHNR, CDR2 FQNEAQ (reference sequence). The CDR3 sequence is CASSDTTGGGEKLFF. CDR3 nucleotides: TGTGCCAGCAGCGATACCACAGGGGGCGGTGAAAAACTGTTTTTT.

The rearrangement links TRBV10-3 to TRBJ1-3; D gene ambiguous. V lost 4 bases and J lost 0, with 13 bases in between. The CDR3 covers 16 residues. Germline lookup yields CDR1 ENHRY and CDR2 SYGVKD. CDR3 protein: CAISARHTYSGNTIYF. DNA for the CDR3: TGTGCCATCAGTGCCCGACATACGTACTCTGGAAACACCATATATTTT.

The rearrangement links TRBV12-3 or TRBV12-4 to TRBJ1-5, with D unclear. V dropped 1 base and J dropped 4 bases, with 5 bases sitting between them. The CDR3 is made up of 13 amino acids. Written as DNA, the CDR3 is TGTGCCAGCAGTTTAGAAAAAAATCAGCCCCAGCATTTT. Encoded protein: CASSLEKNQPQHF.